This TCR beta chain was sequenced in a study of T-cell reconstitution after alpha-beta-depleted transplantation in children. The study's findings and limits: Among T cells one year after transplant, newly produced cells accounted for most counts and diversity. The high TCRbeta diversity at day 60 in some patients came from surviving recipient T cells and thymic progenitors.

The CDR3 length is 16 residues. Germline V gene sequence: CDR1 LGHNA, CDR2 YNFKEQ. V trimming: 0 bases; J trimming: 5 bases; junction bases outside the gene matches: 8. Unique molecular identifiers were used to barcode this TCRbeta library. TCRdb recomputed calls from the PCR reads with MiXCR, one row per CDR3 protein. The sample has roughly 120,000 distinct CDR3 sequences, 23% seen once. A remark on this clonotype: Its antigen is as yet unknown.

This TCR was recovered from a male patient aged 2 to 10 who had a stem cell transplant for chronic granulomatous disease, so the T cells may come from the graft donor. J is TRBJ2-7 and V is TRBV4-2, with 9 bases lining up with TRBD2. Sample: PBMCs, mostly from graft donor cells, taken 180 days after TCRalphabeta/CD19-depleted stem cell transplant. The CDR3 region has the DNA TGTGCCAGCAGCCAAGACCGAGCGGGAGGTATCCACGAGCAGTACTTC. Protein sequence: CASSQDRAGGIHEQYF.